The subject of this entry is one T cell receptor (beta chain). Its specificity is unknown. The PCR used 60 Vbeta and 13 Jbeta primers. Using immunoSEQ multiplex PCR, the repertoire was profiled, and TCRdb retains in-frame clones only, with some absent. The repertoire consists of about 93,000 clones, with around 73% occurring once and the leading ten covering about 3.3%. These data are taken from a study of cytomegalovirus exposure and HLA in healthy donors. About the study: Genotyping of 300 to 450 donors showed that over 80% belonged to the Caucasian-associated ancestry cluster.

Broader study findings: Among donors in an Asian-associated ancestry cluster, a later analysis reportedly found fewer N-insertions than the approximately 670-donor mean. Several of the most significant clusters appeared, in a later analysis, to be linked to common viral pathogens. In presence/absence analyses, roughly uniform sequencing depth across donors was assumed.

Sample: PBMCs. The receptor comes from a woman between 35 and 50 years old in good health and CMV-seronegative.

The CDR3 DNA follows: TGCGCCAGCAGCTTGTGGGCAGGCCACCAAGAGACCCAGTACTTC. Protein: CASSLWAGHQETQYF. V usage is TRBV5-1 and J usage is TRBJ2-5; D gene unclear. The V end was cut by 1 base, the J end by 0 bases, with 10 bases between. From germline, CDR1 is SGHRS and CDR2 YFSETQ. This CDR3 comprises 15 residues.